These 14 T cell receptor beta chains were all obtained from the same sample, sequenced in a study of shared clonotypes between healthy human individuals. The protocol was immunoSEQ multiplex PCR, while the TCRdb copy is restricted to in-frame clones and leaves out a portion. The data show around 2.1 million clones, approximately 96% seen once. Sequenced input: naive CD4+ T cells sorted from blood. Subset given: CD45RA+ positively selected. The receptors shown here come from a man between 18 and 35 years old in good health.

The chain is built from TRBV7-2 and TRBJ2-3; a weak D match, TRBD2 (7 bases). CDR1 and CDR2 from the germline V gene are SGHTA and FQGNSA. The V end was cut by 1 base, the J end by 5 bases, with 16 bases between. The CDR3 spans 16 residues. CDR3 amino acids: CASSLGRGGARDTQYF. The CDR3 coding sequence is TGTGCCAGCAGCTTAGGTCGTGGGGGGGCTAGAGATACGCAGTATTTT.

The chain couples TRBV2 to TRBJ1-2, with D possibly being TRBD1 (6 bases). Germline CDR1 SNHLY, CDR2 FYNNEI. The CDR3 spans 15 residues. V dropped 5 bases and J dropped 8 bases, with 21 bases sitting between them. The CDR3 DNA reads TGTGCCAGCAGTCCCACACCCGACAGGTCAGGGGGCTACACCTTC. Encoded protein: CASSPTPDRSGGYTF.

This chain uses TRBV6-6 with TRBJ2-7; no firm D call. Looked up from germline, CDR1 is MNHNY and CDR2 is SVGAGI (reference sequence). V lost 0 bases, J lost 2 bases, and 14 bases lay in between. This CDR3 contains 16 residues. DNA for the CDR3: TGTGCCAGCAGTTACTCGACTCTGGTTCCTCCCTACGAGCAGTACTTC. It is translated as CASSYSTLVPPYEQYF.

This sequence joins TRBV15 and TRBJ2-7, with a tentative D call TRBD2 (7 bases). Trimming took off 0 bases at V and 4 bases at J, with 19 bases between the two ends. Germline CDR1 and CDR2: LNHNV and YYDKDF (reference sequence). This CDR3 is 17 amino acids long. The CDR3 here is CATSRDHWGARGYEQYF. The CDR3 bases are TGTGCCACCAGCAGAGATCACTGGGGGGCGCGGGGGTACGAGCAGTACTTC.

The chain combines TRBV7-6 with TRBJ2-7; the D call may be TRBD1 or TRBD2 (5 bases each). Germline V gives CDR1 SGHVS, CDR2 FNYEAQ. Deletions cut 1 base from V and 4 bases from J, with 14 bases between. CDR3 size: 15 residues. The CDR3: CASSLEQGRGYEQYF. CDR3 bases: TGTGCCAGCAGCTTAGAGCAGGGTCGGGGATACGAGCAGTACTTC.

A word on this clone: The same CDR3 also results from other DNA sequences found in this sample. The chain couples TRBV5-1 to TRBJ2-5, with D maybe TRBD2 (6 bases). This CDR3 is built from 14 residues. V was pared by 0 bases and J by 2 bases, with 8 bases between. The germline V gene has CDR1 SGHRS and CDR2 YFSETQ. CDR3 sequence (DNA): TGCGCCAGCAGCTTGGTGGGGGGACAAGAGACCCAGTACTTC. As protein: CASSLVGGQETQYF.

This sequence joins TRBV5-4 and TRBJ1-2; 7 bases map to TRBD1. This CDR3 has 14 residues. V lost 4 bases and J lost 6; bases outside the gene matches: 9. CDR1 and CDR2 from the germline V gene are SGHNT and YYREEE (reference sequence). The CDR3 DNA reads TGTGCCAGCAGCCGGACACAGGGGAAGGATGGCTACACCTTC. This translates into CASSRTQGKDGYTF.

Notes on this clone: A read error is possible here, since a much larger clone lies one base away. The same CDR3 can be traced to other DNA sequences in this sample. The CDR3 coding sequence is TGTGCCAGCTCACCAGGGACAACTAATGAAAAACTGTTTTTT. Protein: CASSPGTTNEKLFF. V gene TRBV18 combines with J gene TRBJ1-4, with unresolved D. The V end lost 2 bases, the J end lost 0 bases, and 4 bases lay between the germline ends. Germline-derived CDR1 and CDR2 are KGHSH and LQKENI. CDR3 length equals 14 residues.

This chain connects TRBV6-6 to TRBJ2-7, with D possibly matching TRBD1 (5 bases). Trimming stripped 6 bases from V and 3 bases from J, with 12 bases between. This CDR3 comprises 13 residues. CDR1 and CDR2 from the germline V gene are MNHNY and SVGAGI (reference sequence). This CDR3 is CASSTPTDYEQYF. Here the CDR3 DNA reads TGTGCCAGCAGCACCCCGACAGACTACGAGCAGTACTTC.

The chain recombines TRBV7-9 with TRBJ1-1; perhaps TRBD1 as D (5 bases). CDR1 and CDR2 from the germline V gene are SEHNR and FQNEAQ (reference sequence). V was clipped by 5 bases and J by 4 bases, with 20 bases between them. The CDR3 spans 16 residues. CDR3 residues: CASSPRGGGKGTEAFF. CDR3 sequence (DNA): TGTGCCAGCAGCCCCCGTGGGGGTGGAAAGGGCACTGAAGCTTTCTTT.

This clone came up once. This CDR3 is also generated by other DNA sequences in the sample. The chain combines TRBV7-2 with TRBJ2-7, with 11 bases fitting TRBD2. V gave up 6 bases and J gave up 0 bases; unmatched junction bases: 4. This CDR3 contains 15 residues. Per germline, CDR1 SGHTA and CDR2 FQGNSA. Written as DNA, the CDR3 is TGTGCCAGCAGACGGACTAGCGGGTCCTCCTACGAGCAGTACTTC. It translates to CASRRTSGSSYEQYF.

The CDR3 DNA is TGTGCCAGCAGCTACAGGGGAATGGGCGGCTACACCTTC. Protein: CASSYRGMGGYTF. This chain joins TRBV7-9 and TRBJ1-2, with 7 bases fitting TRBD1. The J segment lost 8 bases and the V segment lost 4 bases, leaving 7 bases of the junction unmatched. From germline, CDR1 is SEHNR and CDR2 FQNEAQ (reference sequence). This CDR3 is 13 amino acids long.

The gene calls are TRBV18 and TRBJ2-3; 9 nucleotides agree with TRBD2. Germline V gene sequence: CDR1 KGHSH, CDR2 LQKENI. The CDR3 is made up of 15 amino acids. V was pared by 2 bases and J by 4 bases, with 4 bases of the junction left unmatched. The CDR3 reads CASSPLAGGPDTQYF. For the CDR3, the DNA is TGTGCCAGCTCACCATTGGCGGGGGGGCCAGATACGCAGTATTTT. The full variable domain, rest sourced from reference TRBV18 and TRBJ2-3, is NAGVMQNPRHLVRRRGQEARLRCSPMKGHSHVYWYRQLPEEGLKFMVYLQKENIIDESGMPKERFSAEFPKEGPSILRIQQVVRGDSAAYFCASSPLAGGPDTQYFGPGTRLTVL.

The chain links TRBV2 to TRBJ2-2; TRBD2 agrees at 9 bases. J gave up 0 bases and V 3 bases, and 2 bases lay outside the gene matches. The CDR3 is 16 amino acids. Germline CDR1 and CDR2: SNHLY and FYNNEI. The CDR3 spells CASSDLAGANTGELFF. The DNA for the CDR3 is TGTGCCAGCAGTGATTTAGCGGGGGCGAACACCGGGGAGCTGTTTTTT.